What follows are 25 T cell receptor beta chains derived from one specimen sequenced in a study of CD8 T cells in ankylosing spondylitis. TCRdb called the 5' RACE reads again in MiXCR, with one record for every CDR3 protein. The sample yields 130,000 to 150,000 distinct CDR3 sequences, 6.5% to 8.5% seen once. Material: synovial fluid, either unsorted or a sorted T cell fraction (not recorded which). The receptors stem from a male donor with ankylosing spondylitis.

This chain joins TRBV29-1 and TRBJ2-7; TRBD1 matches 7 bases. There are 11 residues in the CDR3. Per the germline V gene, CDR1 is SQVTM and CDR2 is ANQGSEA. The J segment lost 9 bases and the V segment lost 6 bases, leaving 8 bases of the junction unmatched. The CDR3, as DNA: TGCAGCGTGGGGGACAGCAGCGGGCAGTACTTC. Translating it yields CSVGDSSGQYF.

The genes are TRBV29-1 and TRBJ2-7; TRBD1 aligns across 9 bases. CDR1 SQVTM and CDR2 ANQGSEA come from the germline V gene. Losses at the gene ends were 6 bases for V and 5 bases for J; bases not matched to a gene: 8. The CDR3 sequence is 13 residues long. CDR3 region: CSVGTGGDDEQYF. Written as DNA, the CDR3 is TGCAGCGTAGGAACAGGGGGCGACGACGAGCAGTACTTC.

This clonotype showed up many times. V gene TRBV20-1 combines with J gene TRBJ1-2; 7 bases agree with TRBD1. This CDR3 contains 13 residues. Per germline, CDR1 DFQATT and CDR2 SNEGSKA (reference sequence). Trimming at V came to 6 bases and at J to 4 bases, leaving 8 bases not matched to a gene. The CDR3 sequence: CSAPGGVGYGYTF. CDR3 sequence (DNA): TGCAGTGCCCCAGGGGGGGTTGGCTATGGCTACACCTTC.

There are many counts of this clonotype. J is TRBJ2-7 and V is TRBV28, with 7 bases fitting TRBD1. Germline trimming cut 6 bases from V and 0 bases from J; bases unmatched to any gene: 5. Germline V CDR1 and CDR2: MDHEN, SYDVKM. The CDR3 totals 14 residues. CDR3 nucleotide sequence: TGTGCCAGCAGGGTAGGGGGCTTCTCCTACGAGCAGTACTTC. This gives the protein CASRVGGFSYEQYF.

The sample holds a few counts of this clonotype. The V and J genes are TRBV6-6 and TRBJ1-1, with a possible D match to TRBD1 (6 bases). This CDR3 has 12 residues. Germline V gene data show CDR1 as MNHNY and CDR2 as SVGAGI (reference sequence). Trimming shortened V by 4 bases and J by 5 bases, and 8 bases separated the two germline ends. The CDR3, as DNA: TGTGCCAGCAGTTTTGACAGGACTGAAGCTTTCTTT. Translating it yields CASSFDRTEAFF.

The table lists this clonotype with a few counts. The chain's CDR3 is CAWSVGATAGYTF. CDR3 in DNA: TGTGCCTGGAGTGTAGGGGCAACGGCTGGCTACACCTTC. This chain joins TRBV30 and TRBJ1-2; tentative D call: TRBD1 (5 bases). The CDR3 sequence is 13 residues long. Germline V gene lookup returns CDR1 GTSNPN and CDR2 SVGIG (reference sequence). V gave up 0 bases and J gave up 7 bases, with 12 bases separating them.

J is TRBJ2-3 and V is TRBV15; perhaps TRBD1 as D (6 bases). Trimming left V 3 bases short and J 5 bases short, with 12 bases between. The CDR3 has 14 amino acids. The germline V gene has CDR1 LNHNV and CDR2 YYDKDF (reference sequence). CDR3 region: CATSRGRGGDTQYF. The CDR3 nucleotides are TGTGCCACCAGCAGGGGCAGAGGGGGAGATACGCAGTATTTT.

This clonotype was seen repeatedly, ten times or more. This chain connects TRBV5-1 to TRBJ2-7; TRBD2 matches at 10 bases. The V segment lost 1 base and the J segment 6 bases; nucleotides outside the gene matches: 4. Germline V CDR1 and CDR2: SGHRS, YFSETQ. This CDR3 contains 14 residues. The CDR3 loop is CASSLTSGDREQYF. In DNA, the CDR3 is TGCGCCAGCAGCTTGACTAGCGGGGATCGCGAGCAGTACTTC.

V gene TRBV5-1 combines with J gene TRBJ2-5, with D perhaps given as TRBD1 or TRBD2 (5 bases each). V lost 3 bases to trimming and J lost 5 bases, with 17 bases between them. Germline CDR1 SGHRS, CDR2 YFSETQ. The CDR3 consists of 15 residues. This chain's CDR3 is CASSSGQGSGETQYF. The CDR3, as DNA: TGCGCCAGCAGCTCCGGGCAGGGATCGGGGGAGACCCAGTACTTC. Full variable domain (outside the CDR3, taken from reference TRBV5-1 and TRBJ2-5): KAGVTQTPRYLIKTRGQQVTLSCSPISGHRSVSWYQQTPGQGLQFLFEYFSETQRNKGNFPGRFSGRQFSNSRSEMNVSTLELGDSALYLCASSSGQGSGETQYFGPGTRLLVL.

This clonotype was picked up many times. In DNA, the CDR3 is TGTGCCAGCAGCCCCCGGACTAGCGACGGTTACGAGCAGTACTTC. Amino acids: CASSPRTSDGYEQYF. The V call is TRBV5-4, the J call TRBJ2-7, with 9 bases aligning to TRBD2. This CDR3 spans 15 amino acids. Germline V gene data show CDR1 as SGHNT and CDR2 as YYREEE (reference sequence). V was pared by 4 bases and J by 4 bases, with 9 bases of the junction left unmatched.

The table lists this clonotype with many counts. The rearrangement uses TRBV5-1 and TRBJ1-1; TRBD1 matches at 9 bases. The ends lost 4 bases at V and 4 bases at J; junction bases unmatched: 8. This CDR3 contains 15 residues. Per the germline V gene, CDR1 is SGHRS and CDR2 is YFSETQ. CDR3 coding DNA: TGCGCCAGCAGCATCGGGACAGGGCAGGTCACTGAAGCTTTCTTT. Translating it yields CASSIGTGQVTEAFF.

This clonotype has a count of ten or more. V usage is TRBV7-9 and J usage is TRBJ1-4; tentatively, D is TRBD1 (6 bases). With 5 bases removed from V and 8 bases from J, the gap between germline ends came to 18 bases. Germline V gene lookup returns CDR1 SEHNR and CDR2 FQNEAQ (reference sequence). The CDR3 has 15 amino acids. DNA for the CDR3: TGTGCCAGCAGCCCGGGGGCGGAGAATGGAGAAAAACTGTTTTTT. Translated: CASSPGAENGEKLFF.

There are a few counts of this clonotype. This chain links TRBV6-1 with TRBJ2-1, with 7 bases that match TRBD2. The V and J ends lost 3 bases and 7 bases, in that order; junction bases with no gene match: 6. Germline CDR1 MNHNS, CDR2 SASEGT. The CDR3 is 14 residues long. Here the CDR3 reads CASSEVGGRNEQFF. In DNA form, the CDR3 reads TGTGCCAGCAGTGAGGTGGGAGGGAGGAATGAGCAGTTCTTC.

The chain recombines TRBV21-1 with TRBJ2-7. TRBV21-1 is a pseudogene locus. The CDR3 length is 15 residues. This CDR3 reads CASSKARSSSYEQYF. The DNA for the CDR3 is TGTGCCAGCAGCAAAGCTCGCTCTAGCTCCTACGAGCAGTACTTC.

This clonotype was counted many times. V gene TRBV5-5 combines with J gene TRBJ1-6, with D unclear. The germline CDR1 and CDR2 sequences are SGHKS and YYEKEE (reference sequence). V was shortened by 0 bases and J by 0 bases, with 7 bases between the two germline ends. The CDR3 consists of 16 residues. CDR3 nucleotides: TGTGCCAGCAGCTTGGCCCCGAGCTCCTATAATTCACCCCTCCACTTT. This gives the protein CASSLAPSSYNSPLHF. The full variable domain, in which reference TRBV5-5 and TRBJ1-6 provide the parts outside the CDR3, is DAGVTQSPTHLIKTRGQQVTLRCSPISGHKSVSWYQQVLGQGPQFIFQYYEKEERGRGNFPDRFSARQFPNYSSELNVNALLLGDSALYLCASSLAPSSYNSPLHFGNGTRLTVT.

This clonotype was counted at least ten times. The V gene is TRBV7-8, the J gene TRBJ2-1; 7 bases map to TRBD2. Germline assignment: CDR1 SGHVS and CDR2 FQNEAQ. This CDR3 has 16 residues. Trimming took 6 bases from V and 6 from J; bases not matched to a gene: 14. CDR3 residues: CASRQLGLADFNEQFF. The DNA of the CDR3 is TGTGCCAGCAGACAATTGGGGCTAGCGGATTTCAATGAGCAGTTCTTC.

The chain employs TRBV27 and TRBJ1-4; possibly TRBD1 for D (5 bases). CDR3 length equals 16 residues. The germline gives CDR1 MNHEY, CDR2 SMNVEV (reference sequence). V was shortened by 5 bases and J by 5 bases, with 18 bases between the two germline ends. The CDR3 is CASSEWRGSRNEKLFF. The CDR3 nucleotides are TGTGCCAGCAGTGAATGGCGGGGCTCGAGGAATGAAAAACTGTTTTTT.

This clonotype was detected only a few times. The gene calls are TRBV20-1 and TRBJ2-7; TRBD1 aligns across 8 bases. Germline CDR1 is DFQATT and CDR2 is SNEGSKA (reference sequence). Unmatched junction bases numbered 7, after V lost 2 bases and J lost 7 bases. There are 13 residues in the CDR3. The CDR3 loop is CSARRQGSREQYF. The CDR3 DNA is TGCAGTGCTAGAAGACAGGGGTCCCGGGAGCAGTACTTC.

The table lists this clonotype with many counts. J is TRBJ2-5 and V is TRBV5-1; D call uncertain. The CDR3 length is 14 residues. The germline gives CDR1 SGHRS, CDR2 YFSETQ. V lost 1 base and J lost 3, with 10 bases in between. CDR3 loop: CASSLNGREETQYF. CDR3 nucleotides: TGCGCCAGCAGCTTGAACGGAAGGGAAGAGACCCAGTACTTC.

Here the CDR3 reads CASSSTGGANVLTF. In DNA, the CDR3 is TGTGCCAGCAGCTCGACAGGCGGGGCCAACGTCCTGACTTTC. The chain is built from TRBV7-3 and TRBJ2-6, with D possibly matching TRBD1 (6 bases). Germline assignment: CDR1 SGHTA and CDR2 FQGTGA. The CDR3 covers 14 residues. Trimming took off 4 bases at V and 4 bases at J, with 8 bases between the two ends.

This clonotype was seen many times. This chain connects TRBV2 to TRBJ2-7, with 14 bases fitting TRBD2. With V trimmed by 0 bases and J by 7 bases, 8 bases remained unmatched. In germline, CDR1 is SNHLY, CDR2 FYNNEI. The CDR3 consists of 17 residues. CDR3: CASSEARGLAGEGEQYF. CDR3 nucleotide sequence: TGTGCCAGCAGTGAAGCGAGGGGACTAGCGGGGGAAGGTGAGCAGTACTTC.

V is TRBV7-2 and J is TRBJ1-2, with 8 bases fitting TRBD1. The length of the CDR3 is 16 residues. CDR1 and CDR2 (germline): SGHTA, FQGNSA. V shed 5 bases, J shed 3 bases, and the junction held 11 bases outside the gene matches. CDR3: CASSRKTGQGDYGYTF. The CDR3 DNA follows: TGTGCCAGCAGCCGTAAGACCGGACAGGGTGACTATGGCTACACCTTC. Full variable domain (missing parts from reference TRBV7-2 and TRBJ1-2): GAGVSQSPSNKVTEKGKDVELRCDPISGHTALYWYRQSLGQGLEFLIYFQGNSAPDKSGLPSDRFSAERTGGSVSTLTIQRTQQEDSAVYLCASSRKTGQGDYGYTFGSGTRLTVV.

This clonotype was counted ten times or more. The V call is TRBV25-1, the J call TRBJ1-6; D is unresolved. The V end lost 7 bases, the J end lost 9 bases, and 13 bases lay between the germline ends. The CDR3 is 13 amino acids. The V gene's germline CDR1 is MGHDK and CDR2 SYGVNS. The CDR3 spells CASTLGHISPLHF. The CDR3 coding sequence is TGTGCCAGCACTCTTGGGCATATTTCACCCCTCCACTTT.

This clonotype was picked up many times. The genes are TRBV2 and TRBJ2-5; 9 nucleotides line up with TRBD1. V was clipped by 5 bases and J by 5 bases; unmatched bases: 6. Looked up from germline, CDR1 is SNHLY and CDR2 is FYNNEI. The CDR3 has 14 residues. CDR3 bases: TGTGCCAGCAGTCCTTCGACAGGGGGGGAGACCCAGTACTTC. Its protein is CASSPSTGGETQYF.

This clonotype was seen ten or more times. This chain uses TRBV27 with TRBJ1-1; possibly TRBD1 for D (6 bases). The germline gives CDR1 MNHEY, CDR2 SMNVEV (reference sequence). CDR3 size: 11 residues. With 7 bases removed from V and 6 bases from J, the gap between germline ends came to 9 bases. The CDR3 coding sequence is TGTGCCAGCACAAGGGGGTCTGAAGCTTTCTTT. Its translation: CASTRGSEAFF.